This T cell receptor beta chain was documented in a study of blood T cell repertoires in COVID-19. Measured with immunoSEQ multiplex PCR; TCRdb has only the in-frame clones, and not every one. This repertoire shows 250,000 to 300,000 clones, around 81% found once; its top ten account for about 2.9%. The V end lost 3 bases, the J end lost 0 bases, and 9 bases lay between the germline ends. This CDR3 has 15 amino acids. CDR1 and CDR2 (germline): SGHAT, FQNNGV. Source material: peripheral blood. J is TRBJ2-1 and V is TRBV11-2; the D gene is possibly TRBD2 (6 bases). This receptor was taken from a woman aged 60 to 75 with active or convalescent COVID-19. CDR3 loop: CASSFSGLSYNEQFF. The CDR3 nucleotides read TGTGCCAGCAGCTTTAGCGGCCTCTCCTACAATGAGCAGTTCTTC.